The source of this TCR beta chain is a study of shared T cell receptors in the human thymus. The sample holds a few counts of this clone. Trimming stripped 6 bases from V and 3 bases from J, with 9 bases between. The CDR3 totals 13 residues. Germline values: CDR1 LNHDA, CDR2 SQIVND (reference sequence). Data came from immunoSEQ multiplex PCR; TCRdb stores just in-frame clones and leaves some out. This table has just under 550,000 clones, approximately 80% appearing once. These data were also filed under a second study, of human thymus T cells. That paper states: Thymus tissue was removed during corrective cardiac surgery. Thymic and blood repertoires appeared to carry a bias in their V and J gene usage.

This sequence joins TRBV19 and TRBJ1-5, with D uncertain. This sequence was found in a boy under two years old with a congenital heart defect. Sequencing was carried out using thymocytes. CDR3 DNA sequence: TGTGCCAGTAGCACCGCGGACAATCAGCCCCAGCATTTT. Translated: CASSTADNQPQHF.